The present TCR beta chain was sequenced within a study of cytomegalovirus exposure and HLA in healthy donors. Across the study: From around 180 million T cells, an earlier analysis saw approximately 110 million unique TCR beta sequences. General study results and limits: Productive rates of about 90% or about 30% were seen for most TCR beta V segments in an earlier analysis.

The V gene end was trimmed by 3 bases and the J gene end by 6 bases; junction bases not matched to a gene: 7. This CDR3 has 15 amino acids. Germline V gene data show CDR1 as SNHLY and CDR2 as FYNNEI. The PCR had 60 Vbeta and 13 Jbeta primers. As processed by the authors: About 10 million of some 80 million unique TCR beta chains were shared, per a later count. The repertoire was sequenced with immunoSEQ multiplex PCR; TCRdb's copy has only in-frame clones and lacks some. V and J calls and clone size are copied from that table; D and trimming were computed from the DNA. This table has roughly 100,000 clones, 15% appearing once. This clone was found a few times. Its antigen is currently unknown.

The V call is TRBV2, the J call TRBJ2-2; the match to TRBD2 covers 7 bases. Sequenced input: PBMCs. The sequence derives from a female donor in good health and CMV-seronegative. CDR3 nucleotide sequence: TGTGCCAGCAGTGATGGGAGGGCCACCGCCGGGGAGCTGTTTTTT. As protein: CASSDGRATAGELFF.